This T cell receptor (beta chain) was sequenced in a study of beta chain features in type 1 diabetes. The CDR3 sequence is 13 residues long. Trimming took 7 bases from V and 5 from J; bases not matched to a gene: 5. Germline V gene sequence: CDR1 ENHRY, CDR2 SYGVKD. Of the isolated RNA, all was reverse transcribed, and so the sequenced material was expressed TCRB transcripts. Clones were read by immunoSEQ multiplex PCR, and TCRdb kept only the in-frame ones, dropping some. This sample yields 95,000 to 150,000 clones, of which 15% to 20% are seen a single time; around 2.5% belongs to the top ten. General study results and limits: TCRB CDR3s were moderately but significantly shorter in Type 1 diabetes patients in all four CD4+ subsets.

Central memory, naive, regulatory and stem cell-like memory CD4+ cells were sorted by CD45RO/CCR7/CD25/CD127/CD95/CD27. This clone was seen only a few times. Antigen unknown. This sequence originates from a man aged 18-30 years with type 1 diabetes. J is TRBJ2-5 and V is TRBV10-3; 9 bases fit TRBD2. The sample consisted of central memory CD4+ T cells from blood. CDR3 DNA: TGTGCCATCAATAGCGGGAGCGGTGAGACCCAGTACTTC. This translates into CAINSGSGETQYF.